The present TCR beta chain was sequenced within a study of identical twins. This clonotype was seen more than once but under ten times. CDR1 and CDR2 from the germline V gene are LGHDT and YNNKEL (reference sequence). The V and J ends lost 0 bases and 3 bases respectively, with 9 bases between them. CDR3 length: 15 amino acids. In TCRdb, the 5' RACE reads were re-called with MiXCR into one record per CDR3 protein. This table has about 390,000 distinct CDR3 sequences, approximately 8.8% appearing once. Input material: naive T cells sorted from blood. This clonotype was sampled from a woman in her fifties or sixties in good health. V usage is TRBV3-1 and J usage is TRBJ2-1, with D unresolved. The CDR3 nucleotides read TGTGCCAGCAGCCAAGAGGTGACTGTCTACAATGAGCAGTTCTTC. It is translated as CASSQEVTVYNEQFF.